Described below is a single T cell receptor beta chain sequence and its context. No antigen is known for it. The data stem from a study of T cell responses to AZD1222 COVID-19 vaccine. Background on the study: It was second doses at about 4 or about 12 weeks that were pooled. Study results and caveats: Increases in Spike-specific TCR breadth and depth were seen after two AZD1222 doses. Only a handful of AZD1222 recipients were seropositive at baseline. At 160-218 and 743-854, vaccine-associated CD4 TCRs were dominant, and they spanned spike.

Only in-frame clones appear in the TCRdb table, and some are missing; sequencing was by immunoSEQ multiplex PCR. The sample includes about 120,000 clones, 85% to 95% of them seen just once. This receptor was obtained from an adult in good health. Specimen: peripheral blood, collected on day 0 of AZD1222 vaccination.

The CDR3, as DNA: TGTGCCAGCAGGGAAACGGGGGGGACGGTCACCCAGTACTTC. As protein: CASRETGGTVTQYF. The chain employs TRBV27 and TRBJ2-5; 8 bases are shared with TRBD2. Germline CDR1 MNHEY, CDR2 SMNVEV (reference sequence). The CDR3 is 14 residues long. The V segment lost 6 bases and the J segment 8 bases; nucleotides outside the gene matches: 11.